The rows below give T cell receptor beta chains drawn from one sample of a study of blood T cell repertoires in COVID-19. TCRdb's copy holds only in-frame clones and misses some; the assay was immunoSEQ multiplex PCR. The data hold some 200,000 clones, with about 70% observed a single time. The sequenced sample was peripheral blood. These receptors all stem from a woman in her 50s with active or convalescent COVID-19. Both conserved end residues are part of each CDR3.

CASSLILGEVGYEQYF	TRBJ2-7	TRBV28
CASSLYTEAFF	TRBJ1-1	TRBV25-1
CASSFGTSASSYNEQFF	TRBJ2-1	TRBV5-1
CSVEEGDRANEQFF	TRBJ2-1	TRBV29-1
CASSEFRGVGTDTQYF	TRBJ2-3	TRBV2
CASSVSGGPEAFF	TRBJ1-1	TRBV9
CASRASGRATDTQYF	TRBJ2-3	TRBV6-5
CASRPVAGELFF	TRBJ2-2	TRBV28
CAWSGGFNTEAFF	TRBJ1-1	TRBV30
CASSSQKGQGLYEQYF	TRBJ2-7	TRBV19
CASSEAFRLAGSSYEQYF	TRBJ2-7	TRBV6-1
CASSVAGASGRSEQYF	TRBJ2-7	TRBV9
CATSRDLSGRSNQPQHF	TRBJ1-5	TRBV15
CASSHGQELYEQYF	TRBJ2-7	TRBV3-1/TRBV3-2
CASSQAGTGWPRGQPQHF	TRBJ1-5	TRBV19
CASSLTRREAEAFF	TRBJ1-1	TRBV7-8
CATSRGTANTGELFF	TRBJ2-2	TRBV15
CASSSLGERPSTDTQYF	TRBJ2-3	TRBV5-4
CASSRAREETQYF	TRBJ2-5	TRBV5-4
CASSSRDSSGNTIYF	TRBJ1-3	TRBV7-2
CASREGGNQPQHF	TRBJ1-5	TRBV5-1
CASSPLGEDTEAFF	TRBJ1-1	TRBV18
CASSQDLGQRGETQYF	TRBJ2-5	TRBV4-1
CASSPGTGGGNQPQHF	TRBJ1-5	TRBV27
CASSKEPPRTGLKFPSYEQYF	TRBJ2-7	TRBV21-1
CASSLSGGNTEAFF	TRBJ1-1	TRBV5-1
CAWDTGGSGNTIYF	TRBJ1-3	TRBV30
CASSSQGGYEQYF	TRBJ2-7	TRBV2
CASSSLQGLGGYTF	TRBJ1-2	TRBV5-5
CASSLVQKNQPQHF	TRBJ1-5	TRBV7-8
CASSAGLAGEHYEQYF	TRBJ2-7	TRBV9
CASSLNPTGVDTEAFF	TRBJ1-1	TRBV5-1
CASSLDGLAGGSTEQYF	TRBJ2-7	TRBV5-1
CASRSGSSSSYEQYF	TRBJ2-7	TRBV21-1
CASSRTGRDGYTF	TRBJ1-2	TRBV18
CASSQVTSAYNEQFF	TRBJ2-1	TRBV4-3